This T cell receptor (beta chain) comes out of a study of T cell responses to AZD1222 COVID-19 vaccine. Sequencing was performed with immunoSEQ multiplex PCR; in TCRdb, only in-frame clones are kept and a portion is missing. This sample has around 100,000 clones; 88% occur once, and the top ten carry 20% to 25%. V was shortened by 4 bases and J by 8 bases, with 14 bases between the two germline ends. The CDR3 spans 13 residues. Looked up from germline, CDR1 is SGHDN and CDR2 is FVKESK. In regard to this clone: As yet, its antigen is unknown.

Broader study findings: Seropositive status at baseline applied to only 5 to 7 AZD1222 recipients. Spike as a whole was targeted by vaccine-associated CD4 TCRs, dominant at 160-218 and 743-854.

The sequencing here drew on peripheral blood, taken on day 0 of AZD1222 vaccination. The sequence came from an adult in good health. This chain joins TRBV14 and TRBJ1-1; weak D call: TRBD1 (5 bases). The CDR3 DNA reads as TGTGCCAGCAGCCTCGACACCACAGGCGAAGCTTTCTTT. Protein sequence: CASSLDTTGEAFF.